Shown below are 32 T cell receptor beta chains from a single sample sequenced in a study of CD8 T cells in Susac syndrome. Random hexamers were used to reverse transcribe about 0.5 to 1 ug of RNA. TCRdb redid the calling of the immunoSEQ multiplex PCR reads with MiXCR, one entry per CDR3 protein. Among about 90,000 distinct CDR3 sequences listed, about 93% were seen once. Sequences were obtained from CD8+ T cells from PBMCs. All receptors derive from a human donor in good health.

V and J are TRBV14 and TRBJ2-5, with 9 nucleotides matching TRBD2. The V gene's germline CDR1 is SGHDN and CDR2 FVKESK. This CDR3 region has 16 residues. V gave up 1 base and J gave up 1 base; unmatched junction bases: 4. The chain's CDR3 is CASSQGLAGIQETQYF. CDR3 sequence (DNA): TGTGCCAGCAGCCAAGGGCTAGCGGGGATCCAAGAGACCCAGTACTTC.

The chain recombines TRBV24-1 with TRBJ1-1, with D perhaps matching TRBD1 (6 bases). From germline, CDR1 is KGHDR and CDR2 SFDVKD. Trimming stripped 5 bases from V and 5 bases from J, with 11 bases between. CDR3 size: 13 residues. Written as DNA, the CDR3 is TGTGCCACCAGTGCCGACGACAGGACTGAAGCTTTCTTT. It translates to CATSADDRTEAFF.

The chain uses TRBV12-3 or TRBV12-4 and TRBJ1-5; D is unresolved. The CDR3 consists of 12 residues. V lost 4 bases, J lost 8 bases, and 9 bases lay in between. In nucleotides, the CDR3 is TGTGCCAGCAGTTCAGGACTCAAGCCCCAGCATTTT. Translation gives CASSSGLKPQHF.

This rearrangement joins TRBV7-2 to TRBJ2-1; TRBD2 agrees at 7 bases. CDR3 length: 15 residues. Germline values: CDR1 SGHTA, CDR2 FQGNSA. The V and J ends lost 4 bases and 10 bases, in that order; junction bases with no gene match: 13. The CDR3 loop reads CASSSRGLGYKEQFF. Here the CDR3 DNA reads TGTGCCAGCAGCTCCCGCGGACTAGGCTATAAGGAGCAGTTCTTC.

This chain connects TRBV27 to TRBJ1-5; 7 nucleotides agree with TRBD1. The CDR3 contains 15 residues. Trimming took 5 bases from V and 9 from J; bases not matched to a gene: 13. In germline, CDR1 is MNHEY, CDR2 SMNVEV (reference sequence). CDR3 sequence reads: CASSPPGQTSRPQHF. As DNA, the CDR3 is TGTGCCAGCAGTCCCCCGGGACAGACTAGCCGGCCCCAGCATTTT.

This CDR3 is CSVEDLGSGETQYF. As DNA, the CDR3 is TGCAGCGTTGAAGATTTGGGCTCGGGAGAGACCCAGTACTTC. V gene TRBV29-1 combines with J gene TRBJ2-5, with no clear D. The CDR3 is made up of 14 amino acids. Trimming stripped 0 bases from V and 4 bases from J, with 12 bases between. The germline CDR1 and CDR2 sequences are SQVTM and ANQGSEA.

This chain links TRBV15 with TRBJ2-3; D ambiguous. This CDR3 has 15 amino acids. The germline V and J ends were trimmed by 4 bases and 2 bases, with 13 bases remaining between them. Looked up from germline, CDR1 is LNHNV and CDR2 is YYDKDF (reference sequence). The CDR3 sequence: CATSILNRATDTQYF. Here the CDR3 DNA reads TGTGCCACCAGCATTCTAAATCGGGCCACAGATACGCAGTATTTT. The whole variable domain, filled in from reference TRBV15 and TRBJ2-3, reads DAMVIQNPRYQVTQFGKPVTLSCSQTLNHNVMYWYQQKSSQAPKLLFHYYDKDFNNEADTPDNFQSRRPNTSFCFLDIRSPGLGDTAMYLCATSILNRATDTQYFGPGTRLTVL.

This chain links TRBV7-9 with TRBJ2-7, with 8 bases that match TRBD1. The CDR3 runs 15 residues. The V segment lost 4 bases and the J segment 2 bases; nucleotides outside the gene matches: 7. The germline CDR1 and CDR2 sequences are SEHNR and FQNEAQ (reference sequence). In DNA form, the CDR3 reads TGTGCCAGCAGCTCACCCTGGGACAGGCCCTACGAGCAGTACTTC. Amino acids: CASSSPWDRPYEQYF.

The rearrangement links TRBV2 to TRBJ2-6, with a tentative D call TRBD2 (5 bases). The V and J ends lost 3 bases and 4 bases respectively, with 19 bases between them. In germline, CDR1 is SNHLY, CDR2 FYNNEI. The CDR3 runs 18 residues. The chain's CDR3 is CASSEDWPPGRGANVLTF. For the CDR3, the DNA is TGTGCCAGCAGTGAGGACTGGCCCCCCGGTAGAGGGGCCAACGTCCTGACTTTC.

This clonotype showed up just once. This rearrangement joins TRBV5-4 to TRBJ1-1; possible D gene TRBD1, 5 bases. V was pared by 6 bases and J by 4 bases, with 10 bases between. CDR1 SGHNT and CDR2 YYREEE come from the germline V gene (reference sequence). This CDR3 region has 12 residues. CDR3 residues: CASMEGSTEAFF. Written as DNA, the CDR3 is TGTGCCAGCATGGAGGGGAGCACTGAAGCTTTCTTT. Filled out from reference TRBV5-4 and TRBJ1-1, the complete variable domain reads ETGVTQSPTHLIKTRGQQVTLRCSSQSGHNTVSWYQQALGQGPQFIFQYYREEENGRGNFPPRFSGLQFPNYSSELNVNALELDDSALYLCASMEGSTEAFFGQGTRLTVV.

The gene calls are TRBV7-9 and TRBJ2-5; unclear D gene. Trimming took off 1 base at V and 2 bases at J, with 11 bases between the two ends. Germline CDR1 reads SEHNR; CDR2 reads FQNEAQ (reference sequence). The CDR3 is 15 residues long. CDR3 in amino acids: CASSLVATEQETQYF. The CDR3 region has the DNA TGTGCCAGCAGCTTAGTCGCGACGGAACAAGAGACCCAGTACTTC.

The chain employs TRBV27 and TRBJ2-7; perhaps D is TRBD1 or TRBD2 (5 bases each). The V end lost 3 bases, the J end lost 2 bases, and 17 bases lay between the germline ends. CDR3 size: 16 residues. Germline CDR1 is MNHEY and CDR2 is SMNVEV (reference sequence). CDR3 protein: CASSLEAGTATYEQYF. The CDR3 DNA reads TGTGCCAGCAGTTTGGAAGCCGGGACGGCAACCTACGAGCAGTACTTC.

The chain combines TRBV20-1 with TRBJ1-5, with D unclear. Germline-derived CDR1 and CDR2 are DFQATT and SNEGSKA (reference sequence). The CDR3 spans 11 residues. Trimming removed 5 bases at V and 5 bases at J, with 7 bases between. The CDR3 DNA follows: TGCAGTGCTGGTAGTGATCAGCCCCAGCATTTT. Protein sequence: CSAGSDQPQHF.

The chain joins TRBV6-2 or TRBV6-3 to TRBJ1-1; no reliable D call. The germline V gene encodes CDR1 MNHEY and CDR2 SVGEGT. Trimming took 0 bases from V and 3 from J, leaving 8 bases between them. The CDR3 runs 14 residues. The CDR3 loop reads CASSYSEGDTEAFF. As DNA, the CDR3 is TGTGCCAGCAGTTACTCGGAGGGAGACACTGAAGCTTTCTTT.

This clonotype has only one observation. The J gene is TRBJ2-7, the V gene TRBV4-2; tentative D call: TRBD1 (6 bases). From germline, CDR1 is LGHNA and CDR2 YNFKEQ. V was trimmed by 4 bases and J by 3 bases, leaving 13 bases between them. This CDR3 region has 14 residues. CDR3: CASSPVGASYEQYF. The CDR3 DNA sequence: TGTGCCAGCAGCCCAGTGGGGGCGAGCTACGAGCAGTACTTC.

This CDR3 is CATSRDSGTGEASTNTIYF. CDR3 in DNA: TGTGCCACCAGCAGAGATTCGGGTACAGGGGAAGCTTCCACAAACACCATATATTTT. This chain links TRBV15 with TRBJ1-3; 7 bases match TRBD1. The germline CDR1 and CDR2 sequences are LNHNV and YYDKDF (reference sequence). The length of the CDR3 is 19 residues. Trimming took 0 bases from V and 6 from J; bases not matched to a gene: 17.

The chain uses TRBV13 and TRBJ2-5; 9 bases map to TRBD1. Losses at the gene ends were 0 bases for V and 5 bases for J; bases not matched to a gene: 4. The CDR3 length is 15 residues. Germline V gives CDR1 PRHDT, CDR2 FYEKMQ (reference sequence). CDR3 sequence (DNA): TGTGCCAGCAGCTTAGGGAACAGGGGGCTGGAGACCCAGTACTTC. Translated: CASSLGNRGLETQYF.

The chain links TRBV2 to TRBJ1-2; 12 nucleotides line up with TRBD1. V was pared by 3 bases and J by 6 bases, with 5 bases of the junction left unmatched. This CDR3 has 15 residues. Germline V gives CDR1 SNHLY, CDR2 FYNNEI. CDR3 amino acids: CASSDAGTGGDGYTF. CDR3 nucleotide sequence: TGTGCCAGCAGTGACGCTGGGACAGGGGGCGATGGCTACACCTTC.

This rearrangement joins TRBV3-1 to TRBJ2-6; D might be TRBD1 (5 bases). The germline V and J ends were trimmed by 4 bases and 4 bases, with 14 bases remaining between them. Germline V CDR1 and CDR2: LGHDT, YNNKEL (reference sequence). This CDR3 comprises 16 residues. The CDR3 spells CASSPYQGAGANVLTF. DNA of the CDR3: TGTGCCAGCAGCCCCTATCAGGGTGCAGGGGCCAACGTCCTGACTTTC.

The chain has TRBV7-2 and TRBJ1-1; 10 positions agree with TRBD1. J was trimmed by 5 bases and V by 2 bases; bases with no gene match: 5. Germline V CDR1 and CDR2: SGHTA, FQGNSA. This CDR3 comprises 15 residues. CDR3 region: CASSLLTGQGTEAFF. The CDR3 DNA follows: TGTGCCAGCAGCTTACTTACGGGACAGGGGACTGAAGCTTTCTTT.

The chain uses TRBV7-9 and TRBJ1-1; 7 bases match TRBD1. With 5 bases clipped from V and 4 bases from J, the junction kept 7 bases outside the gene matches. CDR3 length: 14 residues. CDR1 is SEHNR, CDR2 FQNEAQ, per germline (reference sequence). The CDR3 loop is CASSPTGELTEAFF. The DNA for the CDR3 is TGTGCCAGCAGCCCCACAGGGGAGCTCACTGAAGCTTTCTTT. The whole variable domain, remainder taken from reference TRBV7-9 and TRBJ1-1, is DTGVSQNPRHKITKRGQNVTFRCDPISEHNRLYWYRQTLGQGPEFLTYFQNEAQLEKSRLLSDRFSAERPKGSFSTLEIQRTEQGDSAMYLCASSPTGELTEAFFGQGTRLTVV.

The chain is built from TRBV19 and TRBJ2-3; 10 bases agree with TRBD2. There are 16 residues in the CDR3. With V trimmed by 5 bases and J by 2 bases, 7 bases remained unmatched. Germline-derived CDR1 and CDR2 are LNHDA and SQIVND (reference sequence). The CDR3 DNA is TGTGCCAGTAGTTGGGATAGCGGGGGGATCACAGATACGCAGTATTTT. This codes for CASSWDSGGITDTQYF.

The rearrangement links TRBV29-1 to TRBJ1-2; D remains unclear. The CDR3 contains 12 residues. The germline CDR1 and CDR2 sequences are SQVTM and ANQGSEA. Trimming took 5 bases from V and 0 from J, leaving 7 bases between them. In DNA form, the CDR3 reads TGCAGCGTTTTTGACACTAACTATGGCTACACCTTC. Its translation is CSVFDTNYGYTF. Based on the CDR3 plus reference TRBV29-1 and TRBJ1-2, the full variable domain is SAVISQKPSRDICQRGTSLTIQCQVDSQVTMMFWYRQQPGQSLTLIATANQGSEATYESGFVIDKFPISRPNLTFSTLTVSNMSPEDSSIYLCSVFDTNYGYTFGSGTRLTVV.

CDR3 region: CASSIDLDTQYF. CDR3 in DNA: TGTGCCAGTAGTATAGACCTAGATACGCAGTATTTT. The chain couples TRBV19 to TRBJ2-3, with D hard to call. CDR3 size: 12 residues. Germline V gene data show CDR1 as LNHDA and CDR2 as SQIVND (reference sequence). Trimming cost V 0 bases and J 5 bases, with 3 bases left between them.

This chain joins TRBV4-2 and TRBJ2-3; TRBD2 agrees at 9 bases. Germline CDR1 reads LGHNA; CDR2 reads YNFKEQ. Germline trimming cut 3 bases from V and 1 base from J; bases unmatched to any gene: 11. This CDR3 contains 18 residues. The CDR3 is CASSQSLKIAGGTDTQYF. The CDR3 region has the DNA TGTGCCAGCAGCCAGTCGCTAAAAATAGCGGGGGGCACAGATACGCAGTATTTT.

The CDR3 coding sequence is TGTGCCAACCCCTCCAACTATGGCTACACCTTC. Translated: CANPSNYGYTF. J is TRBJ1-2 and V is TRBV2, with D unresolved. The CDR3 is 11 amino acids. Germline V gives CDR1 SNHLY, CDR2 FYNNEI. Between the trimmed V and J ends, which lost 10 bases and 2 bases, there was a span of 8 bases.

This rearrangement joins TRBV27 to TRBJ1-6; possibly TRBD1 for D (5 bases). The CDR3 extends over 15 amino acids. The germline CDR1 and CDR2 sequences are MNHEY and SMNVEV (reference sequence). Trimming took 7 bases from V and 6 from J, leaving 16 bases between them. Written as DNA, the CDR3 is TGTGCCAGCACCCTTCAGGGATTAGGTAATTCACCCCTCCACTTT. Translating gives CASTLQGLGNSPLHF.

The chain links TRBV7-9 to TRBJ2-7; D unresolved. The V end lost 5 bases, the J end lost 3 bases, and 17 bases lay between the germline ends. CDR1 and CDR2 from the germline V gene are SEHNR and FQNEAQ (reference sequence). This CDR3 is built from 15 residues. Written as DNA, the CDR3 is TGTGCCAGCAGCGGTCAAGGCGGCCAAATCTACGAGCAGTACTTC. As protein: CASSGQGGQIYEQYF.

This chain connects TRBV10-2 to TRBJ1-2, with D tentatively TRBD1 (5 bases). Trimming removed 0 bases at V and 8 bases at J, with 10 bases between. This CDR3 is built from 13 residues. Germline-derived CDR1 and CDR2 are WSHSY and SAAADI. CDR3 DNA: TGCGCCAGCAGTGAGTCGGGGGGATACGGCTACACCTTC. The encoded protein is CASSESGGYGYTF.

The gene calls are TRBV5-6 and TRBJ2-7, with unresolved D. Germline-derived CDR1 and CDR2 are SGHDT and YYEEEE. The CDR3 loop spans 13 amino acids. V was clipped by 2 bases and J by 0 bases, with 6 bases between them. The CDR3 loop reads CASSLGNSYEQYF. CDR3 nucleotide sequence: TGTGCCAGCAGCTTAGGTAACTCCTACGAGCAGTACTTC.

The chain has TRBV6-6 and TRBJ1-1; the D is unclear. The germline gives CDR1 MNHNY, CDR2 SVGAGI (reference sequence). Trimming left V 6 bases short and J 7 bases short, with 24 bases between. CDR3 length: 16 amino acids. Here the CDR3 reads CASSPSGKVLLFEAFF. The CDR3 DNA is TGTGCCAGCAGCCCCTCCGGGAAAGTGCTTCTATTTGAAGCTTTCTTT.

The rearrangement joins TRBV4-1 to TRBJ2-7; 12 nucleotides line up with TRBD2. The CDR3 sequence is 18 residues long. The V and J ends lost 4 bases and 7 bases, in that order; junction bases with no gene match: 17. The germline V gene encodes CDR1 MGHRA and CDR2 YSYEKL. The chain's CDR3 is CASSRTAGLAGSEEEQYF. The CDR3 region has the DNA TGCGCCAGCAGCCGAACGGCGGGACTAGCGGGTTCGGAGGAGGAGCAGTACTTC.